The clone carrying this TCR beta chain came up a few times. Its specificity is unknown. This CDR3 spans 14 amino acids. The V end lost 6 bases, the J end lost 3 bases, and 13 bases lay between the germline ends. CDR1 is ENHRY and CDR2 is SYGVKD in the germline V gene. The data were obtained in a study of CD8+ T cells in alopecia areata. Turning to the study itself: The authors scored treated patients' severity by affected scalp percentage. Findings and caveats of the study: Clonality was higher in lesional than normal scalp, especially in alopecia totalis/universalis.

Treatment meaning: oral pan-JAK inhibitor, 5-10 mg twice daily. cDNA reverse transcribed from extracted RNA served as the sequencing template. Assay: immunoSEQ multiplex PCR; the TCRdb copy retains only in-frame clones and omits some. The table lists 200,000 or so clones, around two fifths of them singletons. The genes are TRBV10-3 and TRBJ2-3, with D possibly being TRBD2 (5 bases). This material consisted of CD4+ T cells sorted from blood, taken at approximately week 34, from a patient treated with tofacitinib. This clonotype was obtained from a human donor with alopecia areata. The CDR3 reads CAISHDTGTDTQYF. The CDR3 nucleotides read TGTGCCATCAGCCACGACACGGGAACAGATACGCAGTATTTT.